This T cell receptor beta chain emerged from a study of cytomegalovirus exposure and HLA in healthy donors. Study outcomes and limitations: Association with HLA alleles at 0.05 false discovery rate was found for 16,951 TCR beta sequences in a later analysis. With high specificity and sensitivity, the classifier reportedly diagnosed cytomegalovirus status. Accurate predictions that matched the HLA-A and HLA-B alleles of most subjects were reportedly made from TCR beta sequences.

As concerns this clone: The antigen is undetermined.

PCR amplification relied on 60 Vbeta primers (plus 13 Jbeta primers). Sequenced by immunoSEQ multiplex PCR; TCRdb stores in-frame clones only, minus some. The data contain 200,000 or so clones, around four fifths of them seen just once; the ten biggest clones take up 2.6%. Between the trimmed V and J ends, which lost 6 bases and 5 bases, there was a span of 16 bases. The CDR3 is 14 residues long. Germline CDR1 and CDR2: MNHEY and SMNVEV (reference sequence). The receptor was isolated from a woman aged 45-59 years in good health and CMV-seropositive. The sample consisted of PBMCs. The chain employs TRBV27 and TRBJ2-5; D is perhaps TRBD1 (7 bases). This chain's CDR3 is CASSRQGGGETQYF. CDR3 nucleotide sequence: TGTGCCAGCAGCCGACAGGGTGGGGGGGAGACCCAGTACTTC.